The T cell receptor (beta chain) under discussion was sequenced for a study of CD4 T cells in relation to SARS-CoV-2 and coronaviruses. At the level of the study: PBMCs were cultured with antigen for roughly 10 days before TCR beta sequencing.

Before the COVID-19 pandemic, during about 2011-2019, CD4+ T cells were taken from unexposed donors. Isolation of CD4+ T cells took place after about 9 days in culture. Unexposed-donor CD4+ T cells were probed with SARS-CoV-2 S/N and four cold-coronavirus spikes, cells permitting. Findings and limits, study-wide: The cross-reactivity analysis covered only spike protein, not other viral proteins.

V was trimmed by 3 bases and J by 3 bases, leaving 5 bases between them. In germline, CDR1 is KGHSH, CDR2 LQKENI. The CDR3 runs 12 residues. Method: immunoSEQ multiplex PCR; TCRdb's copy keeps in-frame clones and lacks some. The data hold about 18,000 clones, with approximately 82% observed a single time. This clone was seen once. Its antigen is currently unknown. The clonotype originates from a human donor in good health. Sample: CD4+ T cells from PBMCs, cultured in vitro. The V and J genes are TRBV18 and TRBJ1-1, with D unclear. For the CDR3, the DNA is TGTGCCAGCTCACCCCGAGACACTGAAGCTTTCTTT. It translates to CASSPRDTEAFF.